This section outlines one TCR beta chain sequence together with its context. The source of the sample is a study of T cell changes during pregnancy in multiple sclerosis. Data came from immunoSEQ multiplex PCR; TCRdb stores just in-frame clones and leaves some out. The sample has roughly 76,000 clones, 80% to 95% seen once. The germline gives CDR1 MNHNY, CDR2 SVGAGI (reference sequence). With 0 bases removed from V and 5 bases from J, the gap between germline ends came to 10 bases. CDR3 size: 14 residues. V and J are TRBV6-6 and TRBJ1-1, with a tentative D call TRBD1 (5 bases). The sequenced sample was CD4+ T cells from peripheral blood mononuclear cells, obtained after pregnancy. The TCR comes from a female donor with multiple sclerosis, enrolled in a pregnancy study. The CDR3 loop is CASSYSKGDTEAFF. The CDR3 DNA reads as TGTGCCAGCAGTTACTCGAAAGGGGATACTGAAGCTTTCTTT.